These 14 T cell receptor beta chains were sequenced from one sample in a study of CD8 T cells in ankylosing spondylitis. MiXCR, applied by TCRdb to the 5' RACE reads, yields one record per CDR3 protein. In the table there are about 66,000 distinct CDR3 sequences, 6% to 8% of which are singletons. Sequenced input: synovial fluid, either unsorted or a sorted T cell fraction (not recorded which). All receptors come from a male donor with ankylosing spondylitis.

The genes are TRBV20-1 and TRBJ1-2; D may be TRBD1 (5 bases). Germline V gives CDR1 DFQATT, CDR2 SNEGSKA (reference sequence). The CDR3 has 13 residues. The V end was cut by 3 bases, the J end by 4 bases, with 12 bases between. CDR3 in DNA: TGCAGTGCTAGCTCCTCTCAGGGCTATGGCTACACCTTC. As protein: CSASSSQGYGYTF.

This clonotype was recorded a few times. V gene TRBV11-3 combines with J gene TRBJ2-1; D ambiguous. The CDR3 contains 13 residues. Germline assignment: CDR1 SGHNT and CDR2 YENEEA. V was clipped by 2 bases and J by 12 bases, with 14 bases between them. The CDR3 is CASSLQTGSAQFF. For the CDR3, the DNA is TGTGCCAGCAGCTTACAAACTGGATCCGCGCAGTTCTTC.

This clonotype has at least ten counts. V and J are TRBV18 and TRBJ2-7; D is unresolved. The CDR3 has 13 residues. The germline CDR1 and CDR2 sequences are KGHSH and LQKENI. V gave up 4 bases and J gave up 5 bases, with 12 bases separating them. CDR3 sequence: CASSLRSYNEQYF. DNA of the CDR3: TGTGCCAGCTCACTTCGATCGTACAACGAGCAGTACTTC.

In this sample, this clonotype turned up a few times. CDR3 in DNA: TGTGCCAGCAGCTTAGCGGGAGGGAACACCGGGGAGCTGTTTTTT. The encoded protein is CASSLAGGNTGELFF. The chain uses TRBV11-2 and TRBJ2-2; the match to TRBD2 covers 7 bases. Germline V CDR1 and CDR2: SGHAT, FQNNGV. V was clipped by 1 base and J by 1 base; unmatched bases: 0. The CDR3 length is 15 residues.

There are a few counts of this clonotype. This rearrangement joins TRBV11-2 to TRBJ2-2; TRBD2 matches 9 bases. J gave up 1 base and V 2 bases, and 8 bases lay outside the gene matches. Germline V gene sequence: CDR1 SGHAT, CDR2 FQNNGV. This CDR3 is 18 amino acids long. The CDR3 sequence: CASSLTRSGRGNTGELFF. Here the CDR3 DNA reads TGTGCCAGCAGCTTAACTCGTAGCGGGAGAGGGAACACCGGGGAGCTGTTTTTT.

This clonotype was picked up many times. The CDR3 DNA sequence: TGCGCCAGCAGCGTGGACACGAACACTGAAGCTTTCTTT. Translation: CASSVDTNTEAFF. The V call is TRBV5-1, the J call TRBJ1-1, with D maybe TRBD1 (5 bases). V was cut by 4 bases and J by 1 base, with 8 bases left in between. Germline V gives CDR1 SGHRS, CDR2 YFSETQ. The CDR3 runs 13 residues. Full variable domain (missing parts from reference TRBV5-1 and TRBJ1-1): KAGVTQTPRYLIKTRGQQVTLSCSPISGHRSVSWYQQTPGQGLQFLFEYFSETQRNKGNFPGRFSGRQFSNSRSEMNVSTLELGDSALYLCASSVDTNTEAFFGQGTRLTVV.

At least ten counts were recorded for this clonotype. The gene calls are TRBV11-2 and TRBJ2-6; TRBD1 aligns across 8 bases. Per germline, CDR1 SGHAT and CDR2 FQNNGV. The CDR3 sequence is 19 residues long. Trimming cost V 2 bases and J 4 bases; bases outside gene matches: 13. Here the CDR3 reads CASSLMPLQGAQGANVLTF. The CDR3 nucleotides read TGTGCCAGCAGCTTAATGCCGCTCCAGGGGGCGCAAGGGGCCAACGTCCTGACTTTC.

This clonotype ranks as medium-sized (0.01 to 0.1%). The chain couples TRBV5-6 to TRBJ2-3; a weak D match, TRBD2 (5 bases). The germline CDR1 and CDR2 sequences are SGHDT and YYEEEE. This CDR3 region has 16 residues. Trimming shortened V by 4 bases and J by 2 bases, and 17 bases separated the two germline ends. The CDR3 sequence: CASSGYGEKDTDTQYF. CDR3 in DNA: TGTGCCAGCAGCGGATATGGGGAGAAGGACACAGATACGCAGTATTTT.

The V and J genes are TRBV12-3 or TRBV12-4 and TRBJ2-1; 7 bases are a match to TRBD2. Germline trimming cut 2 bases from V and 8 bases from J; bases unmatched to any gene: 9. The CDR3 has 15 amino acids. CDR3 nucleotides: TGTGCCAGCAGTTTACAGCTGGGAGGGATTGATGAGCAGTTCTTC. Amino acids: CASSLQLGGIDEQFF.

There are many counts of this clonotype. The chain combines TRBV3-1 with TRBJ2-1; no clear D. V dropped 3 bases and J dropped 9 bases, with 12 bases sitting between them. Germline V gives CDR1 LGHDT, CDR2 YNNKEL (reference sequence). The CDR3 has 13 residues. DNA of the CDR3: TGTGCCAGCAGCCAGTCTCGTAGCAGTGAGCAGTTCTTC. Translated: CASSQSRSSEQFF.

V gene TRBV7-3 combines with J gene TRBJ2-3; 7 bases align to TRBD2. V was clipped by 4 bases and J by 5 bases; unmatched bases: 6. CDR1 is SGHTA and CDR2 is FQGTGA in the germline V gene. The CDR3 contains 14 residues. Written as DNA, the CDR3 is TGTGCCAGCAGCTCCGGACTAGTTCAAGATACGCAGTATTTT. Its translation: CASSSGLVQDTQYF.

This clonotype was counted many times. V is TRBV7-8 and J is TRBJ2-7; TRBD2 might be the D (5 bases). With 2 bases removed from V and 6 bases from J, the gap between germline ends came to 14 bases. Germline CDR1 is SGHVS and CDR2 is FQNEAQ. The CDR3 covers 14 residues. The CDR3 here is CASSLITQAGEQYF. For the CDR3, the DNA is TGTGCCAGCAGCTTAATAACCCAGGCGGGCGAGCAGTACTTC.

This clonotype was seen many times. J is TRBJ2-7 and V is TRBV5-6; D gene uncertain. Germline-derived CDR1 and CDR2 are SGHDT and YYEEEE. The ends were cut back, 4 bases at V and 7 bases at J, with 12 bases in the middle. The CDR3 consists of 12 residues. This chain's CDR3 is CASSPRSGEQYF. In nucleotides, the CDR3 is TGTGCCAGCAGCCCCAGGTCCGGAGAGCAGTACTTC. Variable domain in full (rest from reference TRBV5-6 and TRBJ2-7): DAGVTQSPTHLIKTRGQQVTLRCSPKSGHDTVSWYQQALGQGPQFIFQYYEEEERQRGNFPDRFSGHQFPNYSSELNVNALLLGDSALYLCASSPRSGEQYFGPGTRLTVT.

This clonotype was seen at least ten times. The chain couples TRBV12-3 or TRBV12-4 to TRBJ2-5; D possibly matches TRBD1 or TRBD2 (5 bases each). Trimming took 3 bases from V and 5 from J, leaving 10 bases between them. This CDR3 region has 13 residues. The CDR3 sequence is CASSFVRGETQYF. The CDR3 DNA reads as TGTGCCAGCAGTTTCGTCCGGGGCGAGACCCAGTACTTC.